This section outlines one T cell receptor (beta chain) sequence together with its context. As yet, its antigen is unknown. This specimen comes from a study of blood T cells in healthy people across ages. Study-wide findings and caveats: Among long-lived donors, naive CD4+ cells were more numerous and diversity higher than in aged donors.

Germline V CDR1 and CDR2: MNHEY, SMNVEV (reference sequence). Between the trimmed V and J ends, which lost 6 bases and 10 bases, there was a span of 24 bases. This CDR3 region has 15 residues. A second PCR of roughly 7 to 11 cycles used a sample-barcoded 5' primer and a J-beta primer mix. One entry per CDR3 protein results from TCRdb running MiXCR on the 5' RACE reads. The repertoire holds about 1.8 million distinct CDR3 sequences, around half seen once, with 2% to 2.5% in the top ten. Every donor provided 7.5 to 10 milliliters of peripheral blood. The sample comprised blood. The chain employs TRBV27 and TRBJ1-1; D ambiguous. This TCR derives from a woman aged 40 to 55 in good health. The CDR3 region is CASRPQEGRHLGAFF. The DNA of the CDR3 is TGTGCCAGCAGACCTCAGGAGGGCAGACACTTGGGAGCTTTCTTT.